Shown below are 32 T cell receptor beta chains from a single sample sequenced in a study of blood T cell repertoires in COVID-19. Libraries were prepared by immunoSEQ multiplex PCR; TCRdb keeps only in-frame clonotypes and omits some of them. The sample contains 250,000 or so clones, approximately 80% of which appear only once. Sequencing used peripheral blood. These TCRs come from a man in his forties who had recovered from COVID-19.

The chain carries TRBV2 and TRBJ2-7; 10 nucleotides agree with TRBD1. CDR1 and CDR2 (germline): SNHLY, FYNNEI. The CDR3 consists of 13 residues. The junction had 2 bases not matched to a gene; V was cut back by 6 bases and J by 3 bases. CDR3 DNA: TGTGCCAGCAGCCGGACAGGGGGCTACGAGCAGTACTTC. Protein product: CASSRTGGYEQYF.

This clone was recorded once. V gene TRBV15 combines with J gene TRBJ2-7; 7 positions match TRBD2. There are 18 residues in the CDR3. With V trimmed by 0 bases and J by 0 bases, 11 bases remained unmatched. Looked up from germline, CDR1 is LNHNV and CDR2 is YYDKDF (reference sequence). CDR3 sequence (DNA): TGTGCCACCAGCAGAGAGATCTCGGCGCGGGGGAGCTCCTACGAGCAGTACTTC. It specifies CATSREISARGSSYEQYF.

The CDR3 reads CASSFSGGQGHSPLHF. The CDR3 coding sequence is TGTGCCAGCAGCTTCTCCGGGGGACAGGGGCATTCACCCCTCCACTTT. The chain recombines TRBV3-1 (or the pseudogene TRBV3-2) with TRBJ1-6; 10 nucleotides match TRBD1. Trimming took 5 bases from V and 8 from J; bases not matched to a gene: 9. Germline values: CDR1 LGHDT, CDR2 YNNKEL (reference sequence). The CDR3 sequence is 16 residues long.

The rearrangement joins TRBV5-1 to TRBJ2-7; 7 nucleotides match TRBD2. Germline-derived CDR1 and CDR2 are SGHRS and YFSETQ. The CDR3 covers 15 residues. The V segment lost 0 bases and the J segment 3 bases; nucleotides outside the gene matches: 6. The CDR3 bases are TGCGCCAGCAGCTTGGCCTACGGGACTAACTACGAGCAGTACTTC. The encoded protein is CASSLAYGTNYEQYF. Full variable domain (missing parts from reference TRBV5-1 and TRBJ2-7): KAGVTQTPRYLIKTRGQQVTLSCSPISGHRSVSWYQQTPGQGLQFLFEYFSETQRNKGNFPGRFSGRQFSNSRSEMNVSTLELGDSALYLCASSLAYGTNYEQYFGPGTRLTVT.

This rearrangement joins TRBV27 to TRBJ2-7; 7 bases are a match to TRBD2. The CDR3 loop spans 17 amino acids. The J segment lost 0 bases and the V segment lost 5 bases, leaving 13 bases of the junction unmatched. The germline CDR1 and CDR2 sequences are MNHEY and SMNVEV (reference sequence). CDR3 protein: CASSQNPLGGSSYEQYF. In DNA form, the CDR3 reads TGTGCCAGCAGTCAAAACCCCCTGGGCGGGAGCTCCTACGAGCAGTACTTC.

CDR3 sequence (DNA): TGTGCCAGCAGCCTATCGGGACAGGTCATGGAGACCCAGTACTTC. Amino acids: CASSLSGQVMETQYF. The chain has TRBV7-2 and TRBJ2-5; 8 bases map to TRBD1. Germline loops: CDR1 SGHTA, CDR2 FQGNSA. The ends lost 5 bases at V and 5 bases at J; junction bases unmatched: 10. The CDR3 spans 15 residues.

The chain couples TRBV7-6 to TRBJ1-3; 7 bases line up with TRBD1. V was clipped by 5 bases and J by 3 bases; unmatched bases: 4. This CDR3 region has 14 residues. Germline lookup yields CDR1 SGHVS and CDR2 FNYEAQ. CDR3: CASSPGDSGNTIYF. As DNA, the CDR3 is TGTGCCAGCAGCCCAGGGGACAGTGGAAACACCATATATTTT.

The chain recombines TRBV30 with TRBJ2-1, with 14 bases matching TRBD2. The germline V gene has CDR1 GTSNPN and CDR2 SVGIG (reference sequence). With 5 bases clipped from V and 4 bases from J, the junction kept 10 bases outside the gene matches. The CDR3 has 17 residues. CDR3 sequence: CAWSNPRTSGRYNEQFF. In DNA, the CDR3 is TGTGCCTGGTCTAACCCACGGACTAGCGGGAGGTACAATGAGCAGTTCTTC.

The chain combines TRBV30 with TRBJ2-4; 10 nucleotides line up with TRBD1. Germline V CDR1 and CDR2: GTSNPN, SVGIG (reference sequence). V lost 1 base and J lost 2; bases outside the gene matches: 2. The CDR3 has 15 residues. CDR3 DNA sequence: TGTGCCTGGAGTGGGGACAGGGGTTCCAAAAACATTCAGTACTTC. It codes for CAWSGDRGSKNIQYF. Drawing the rest from reference TRBV30 and TRBJ2-4, the complete variable domain is SQTIHQWPATLVQPVGSPLSLECTVEGTSNPNLYWYRQAAGRGLQLLFYSVGIGQISSEVPQNLSASRPQDRQFILSSKKLLLSDSGFYLCAWSGDRGSKNIQYFGAGTRLSVL.

The V and J genes are TRBV9 and TRBJ1-2; D perhaps matches TRBD1 (5 bases). The CDR3 sequence is 15 residues long. Germline V lookup: CDR1 SGDLS, CDR2 YYNGEE. Trimming took off 4 bases at V and 3 bases at J, with 16 bases between the two ends. CDR3 loop: CASSPRQPLDYGYTF. The CDR3, as DNA: TGTGCCAGCAGCCCCCGACAGCCTCTGGACTATGGCTACACCTTC.

The chain employs TRBV14 and TRBJ2-6; D gene unclear. Germline V gene data show CDR1 as SGHDN and CDR2 as FVKESK. V was trimmed by 5 bases and J by 4 bases, leaving 9 bases between them. The CDR3 loop spans 14 amino acids. The CDR3 region has the DNA TGTGCCAGCAGCGAGCTTTCGGGGGCCAACGTCCTGACTTTC. Residues: CASSELSGANVLTF.

The chain uses TRBV7-9 and TRBJ1-6; D perhaps matches TRBD1 (5 bases). The germline V and J ends were trimmed by 1 base and 0 bases, with 13 bases remaining between them. The germline gives CDR1 SEHNR, CDR2 FQNEAQ (reference sequence). CDR3 length: 18 amino acids. The CDR3 nucleotides read TGTGCCAGCAGCTTAGGTGAACAGGCCAGCTCCTATAATTCACCCCTCCACTTT. It is translated as CASSLGEQASSYNSPLHF.

The J gene is TRBJ2-1, the V gene TRBV27; weak D call: TRBD2 (5 bases). CDR1 and CDR2 (germline): MNHEY, SMNVEV (reference sequence). The length of the CDR3 is 17 residues. Trimming took 6 bases from V and 5 from J, leaving 23 bases between them. CDR3 DNA: TGTGCCAGCAGCCTACAACCCACGAGAGACTATGACAATGAGCAGTTCTTC. Its translation is CASSLQPTRDYDNEQFF.

The V gene is TRBV4-1, the J gene TRBJ2-7; no reliable D call. CDR1 and CDR2 (germline): MGHRA, YSYEKL. V lost 1 base to trimming and J lost 3 bases, with 7 bases between them. The CDR3 is 13 amino acids. CDR3 sequence (DNA): TGCGCCAGCAGCCAAGCGCCGGGCTACGAGCAGTACTTC. It is translated as CASSQAPGYEQYF.

The V call is TRBV2, the J call TRBJ1-1; a weak D match, TRBD1 (5 bases). The CDR3 runs to 13 residues. Per germline, CDR1 SNHLY and CDR2 FYNNEI. V was clipped by 8 bases and J by 0 bases, with 10 bases between them. Here the CDR3 reads CASYRGVNTEAFF. DNA of the CDR3: TGTGCCAGCTATCGGGGGGTGAACACTGAAGCTTTCTTT.

V and J are TRBV7-2 and TRBJ2-3, with D possibly TRBD2 on 5 matching bases. V was pared by 2 bases and J by 8 bases, with 14 bases between. CDR3 length: 14 amino acids. Germline values: CDR1 SGHTA, CDR2 FQGNSA. The CDR3 nucleotides read TGTGCCAGCAGCTTATTAGGTGAAGGGAGTACGCAGTATTTT. Residues: CASSLLGEGSTQYF.

This chain links TRBV11-2 with TRBJ2-1; 9 nucleotides align to TRBD2. The V and J ends lost 5 bases and 4 bases, in that order; junction bases with no gene match: 6. CDR3 length equals 15 residues. Per germline, CDR1 SGHAT and CDR2 FQNNGV. The CDR3 DNA reads as TGTGCCAGCAGCACCTTAGCGGGGGCGTACAATGAGCAGTTCTTC. Translation gives CASSTLAGAYNEQFF.

V gene TRBV5-1 combines with J gene TRBJ2-7; 12 bases map to TRBD1. Trimming at V came to 4 bases and at J to 6 bases, leaving 5 bases not matched to a gene. CDR1 is SGHRS and CDR2 is YFSETQ in the germline V gene. The length of the CDR3 is 14 residues. CDR3 residues: CASSPGDRGPEQYF. The DNA for the CDR3 is TGCGCCAGCAGCCCGGGGGACAGGGGGCCCGAGCAGTACTTC.

This clone has a single count. The J gene is TRBJ2-7, the V gene TRBV27; 10 bases line up with TRBD1. The germline gives CDR1 MNHEY, CDR2 SMNVEV (reference sequence). Unmatched junction bases numbered 13, after V lost 4 bases and J lost 7 bases. This CDR3 is 16 amino acids long. The chain's CDR3 is CASSSTLRTGGREQYF. CDR3 nucleotides: TGTGCCAGCAGTTCCACCCTTCGGACAGGGGGTCGGGAGCAGTACTTC.

This clone was counted only a few times. The V call is TRBV27, the J call TRBJ2-7; 11 positions match TRBD1. Per germline, CDR1 MNHEY and CDR2 SMNVEV (reference sequence). The trim removed 0 bases at V and 7 bases at J, leaving 11 bases unmatched. This CDR3 region has 17 residues. The DNA for the CDR3 is TGTGCCAGCAGTTTATCTCGCTTTGGGACAGGGGGAGGTGAGCAGTACTTC. The encoded protein is CASSLSRFGTGGGEQYF.

The chain joins TRBV7-9 to TRBJ2-3; 7 bases agree with TRBD2. After removal of 2 bases from V and 4 bases from J, the junction contained 6 bases not matched to a gene. The CDR3 runs to 15 residues. CDR1 SEHNR and CDR2 FQNEAQ come from the germline V gene (reference sequence). The CDR3 loop is CASSLRSSGADTQYF. CDR3 coding DNA: TGTGCCAGCAGCTTACGTTCTAGCGGCGCAGATACGCAGTATTTT.

The chain has TRBV10-2 and TRBJ2-3; 9 nucleotides line up with TRBD2. In germline, CDR1 is WSHSY, CDR2 SAAADI. The CDR3 is 15 residues long. V lost 5 bases to trimming and J lost 4 bases; unmatched junction nucleotides: 7. The CDR3 spells CASSRSGSGADTQYF. The CDR3 coding sequence is TGCGCCAGCAGTCGTAGCGGGAGTGGGGCAGATACGCAGTATTTT.

This clone has only a few counts. This sample includes further DNA sequences coding for the same CDR3. This chain joins TRBV19 and TRBJ1-1; D gene unclear. V lost 5 bases, J lost 1 base, and 8 bases lay in between. Germline lookup yields CDR1 LNHDA and CDR2 SQIVND (reference sequence). This CDR3 has 13 amino acids. The CDR3 coding sequence is TGTGCCAGTAGTTCCACAGCGAACACTGAAGCTTTCTTT. Translated: CASSSTANTEAFF. Supplemented by reference TRBV19 and TRBJ1-1, the full variable domain reads DGGITQSPKYLFRKEGQNVTLSCEQNLNHDAMYWYRQDPGQGLRLIYYSQIVNDFQKGDIAEGYSVSREKKESFPLTVTSAQKNPTAFYLCASSSTANTEAFFGQGTRLTVV.

The chain has TRBV30 and TRBJ1-1, with no clear D. The CDR3 extends over 12 amino acids. V gave up 4 bases and J gave up 5 bases, with 11 bases separating them. Looked up from germline, CDR1 is GTSNPN and CDR2 is SVGIG (reference sequence). DNA for the CDR3: TGTGCCTGGACTCGACTTGGAACTGAAGCTTTCTTT. Translated, it gives CAWTRLGTEAFF. Drawing the rest from reference TRBV30 and TRBJ1-1, the complete variable domain is SQTIHQWPATLVQPVGSPLSLECTVEGTSNPNLYWYRQAAGRGLQLLFYSVGIGQISSEVPQNLSASRPQDRQFILSSKKLLLSDSGFYLCAWTRLGTEAFFGQGTRLTVV.

V gene TRBV6-6 combines with J gene TRBJ1-5; 11 bases align to TRBD1. V lost 6 bases to trimming and J lost 6 bases; unmatched junction nucleotides: 4. The V gene's germline CDR1 is MNHNY and CDR2 SVGAGI (reference sequence). The CDR3 consists of 14 residues. CDR3 protein: CASSRTGGGQPQHF. The CDR3 DNA sequence: TGTGCCAGCAGCCGGACAGGGGGCGGTCAGCCCCAGCATTTT.

This clone has only a few counts. The chain joins TRBV10-3 to TRBJ2-7, with 11 bases that match TRBD1. V dropped 4 bases and J dropped 3; count of bases not matched to a gene: 2. Looked up from germline, CDR1 is ENHRY and CDR2 is SYGVKD. The CDR3 covers 14 residues. CDR3 nucleotides: TGTGCCATCAGTGGGGACAGGGGGGACTACGAGCAGTACTTC. This codes for CAISGDRGDYEQYF.

This clone has just a few counts. The rearrangement links TRBV7-2 to TRBJ1-1; 7 nucleotides align to TRBD1. The CDR3 length is 13 residues. Unmatched junction bases numbered 6, after V lost 1 base and J lost 10 bases. CDR1 SGHTA and CDR2 FQGNSA come from the germline V gene. CDR3 sequence reads: CASSLGMGQIAFF. The CDR3, as DNA: TGTGCCAGCAGCTTAGGGATGGGACAGATAGCTTTCTTT.

This CDR3 is CASSTTQGLPRGYTF. CDR3 DNA: TGTGCCAGCAGTACAACACAGGGCCTCCCGAGGGGCTACACCTTC. The chain carries TRBV27 and TRBJ1-2, with a possible D match to TRBD1 (6 bases). Trimming pared 5 bases from V and 8 bases from J, leaving 21 bases between. CDR1 and CDR2 from the germline V gene are MNHEY and SMNVEV (reference sequence). The CDR3 loop spans 15 amino acids.

The V and J genes are TRBV20-1 and TRBJ2-3, with unresolved D. Germline V gene sequence: CDR1 DFQATT, CDR2 SNEGSKA (reference sequence). This CDR3 region has 11 residues. The ends were cut back, 4 bases at V and 2 bases at J, with 4 bases in the middle. The CDR3 loop is CSATITDTQYF. The CDR3 DNA is TGCAGTGCTACAATCACAGATACGCAGTATTTT.

The V call is TRBV27, the J call TRBJ2-1, with 11 bases that match TRBD2. The germline V gene has CDR1 MNHEY and CDR2 SMNVEV (reference sequence). The ends lost 6 bases at V and 9 bases at J; junction bases unmatched: 10. The CDR3 is 15 amino acids. For the CDR3, the DNA is TGTGCCAGCAGCAGACCACTAGCGGGGGTTGGTGAGCAGTTCTTC. The encoded protein is CASSRPLAGVGEQFF.

This clone has a handful of counts. The rearrangement uses TRBV6-6 and TRBJ2-7; possibly TRBD2 for D (5 bases). CDR1 and CDR2 from the germline V gene are MNHNY and SVGAGI (reference sequence). Trimming removed 4 bases at V and 1 base at J, with 14 bases between. The CDR3 extends over 15 amino acids. CDR3 in amino acids: CASSSADGGSYEQYF. The CDR3 DNA is TGTGCCAGCAGTTCCGCGGACGGAGGATCCTACGAGCAGTACTTC.

The CDR3 DNA reads TGTGCCAGCAGCGTAGGGAGGGTTTCCCTTTACGAGCAGTACTTC. It is translated as CASSVGRVSLYEQYF. The rearrangement links TRBV9 to TRBJ2-7, with a possible D match to TRBD2 (6 bases). This CDR3 has 15 amino acids. V was shortened by 0 bases and J by 4 bases, with 14 bases between the two germline ends. Per germline, CDR1 SGDLS and CDR2 YYNGEE.